The T cell receptor beta chain described here comes from a study of T cells in Graves' hyperthyroidism and ophthalmopathy. A NOSPECS grade of at least 4, a Clinical Activity Score of at least 3 and duration under 3 months were recorded in ophthalmopathy patients. Based on clinical symptoms, serum thyroxine and TRAb, thyroid ultrasound and orbital computed tomography, diagnoses were reached. Fresh 10 ml peripheral blood yielded PBMCs. The investigators amplified TCR beta CDR3 regions from RNA transcripts. An initial round of RT-PCR targeting the TCR CDR3 relied on the HTBI primer set. TCRdb re-called the multiplex PCR reads with MiXCR, one entry per CDR3 protein. This sample has about half a million distinct CDR3 sequences, with approximately 20% found just once. CDR3 length: 12 residues. V lost 2 bases and J 5 bases, leaving 4 bases between the germline ends. Germline V lookup: CDR1 MNHNS, CDR2 SASEGT.

Points from the study as a whole: Most thyroid clonotypes expanded above 0.001 were also detected in blood.

This clonotype was counted a few times. Its antigen remains unknown. This receptor was taken from a man between 40 and 49 years old with Graves' ophthalmopathy. The chain joins TRBV6-1 to TRBJ1-3; D remains unclear. Sequenced input: blood. In nucleotides, the CDR3 is TGTGCCAGCAGTGAAACCAGAAACACCATATATTTT. It yields the protein CASSETRNTIYF.